This T cell receptor beta chain was captured by sequencing in a study of cytomegalovirus exposure and HLA in healthy donors. The PCR used 60 Vbeta and 13 Jbeta primers. Generated by immunoSEQ multiplex PCR, the TCRdb table keeps only in-frame clones and is missing some. This sample has more than 150,000 clones; about 88% occur once, and the top ten carry roughly 0.23%. This clone was counted between two and nine times. CDR3 length: 14 residues. The germline V gene encodes CDR1 SGDLS and CDR2 YYNGEE. V dropped 4 bases and J dropped 8 bases, with 18 bases sitting between them. The sequence derives from a girl less than two years old in good health and CMV-seronegative. The J gene is TRBJ1-2, the V gene TRBV9; tentatively, D is TRBD1 (5 bases). The sequenced sample was PBMCs. The CDR3 bases are TGTGCCAGCAGCCCAAGAACCTTGGGGGGAGGCTACACCTTC. It specifies CASSPRTLGGGYTF.